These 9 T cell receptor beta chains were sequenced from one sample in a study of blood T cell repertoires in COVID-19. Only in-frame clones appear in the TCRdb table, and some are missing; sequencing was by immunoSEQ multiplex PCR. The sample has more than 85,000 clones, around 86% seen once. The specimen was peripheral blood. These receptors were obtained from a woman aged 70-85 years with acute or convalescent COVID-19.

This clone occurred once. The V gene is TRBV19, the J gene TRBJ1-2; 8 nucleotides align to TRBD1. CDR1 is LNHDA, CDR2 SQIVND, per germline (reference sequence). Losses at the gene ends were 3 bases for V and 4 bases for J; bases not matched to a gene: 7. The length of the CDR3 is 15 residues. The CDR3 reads CASSITGTGFYGYTF. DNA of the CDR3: TGTGCCAGTAGTATCACCGGGACAGGCTTCTATGGCTACACCTTC.

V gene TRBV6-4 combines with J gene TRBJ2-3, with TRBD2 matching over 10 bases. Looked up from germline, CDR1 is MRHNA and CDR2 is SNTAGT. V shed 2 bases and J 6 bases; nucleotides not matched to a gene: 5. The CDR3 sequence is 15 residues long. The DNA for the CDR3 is TGTGCCAGCAGTGACGAAGCGGGAGGGCCGGATACGCAGTATTTT. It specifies CASSDEAGGPDTQYF.

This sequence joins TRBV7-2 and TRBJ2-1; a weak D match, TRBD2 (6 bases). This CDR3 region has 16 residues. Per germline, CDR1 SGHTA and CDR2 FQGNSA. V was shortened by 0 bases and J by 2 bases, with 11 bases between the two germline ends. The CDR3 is CASSLAGPSAYNEQFF. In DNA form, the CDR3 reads TGTGCCAGCAGCTTAGCTGGTCCTAGCGCCTACAATGAGCAGTTCTTC.

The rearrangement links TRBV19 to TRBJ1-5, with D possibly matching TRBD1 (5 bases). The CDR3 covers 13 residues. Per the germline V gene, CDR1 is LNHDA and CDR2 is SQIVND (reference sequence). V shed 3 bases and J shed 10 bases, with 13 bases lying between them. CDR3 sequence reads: CASSITGLPPQHF. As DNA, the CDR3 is TGTGCCAGTAGTATCACAGGCTTACCTCCCCAGCATTTT.

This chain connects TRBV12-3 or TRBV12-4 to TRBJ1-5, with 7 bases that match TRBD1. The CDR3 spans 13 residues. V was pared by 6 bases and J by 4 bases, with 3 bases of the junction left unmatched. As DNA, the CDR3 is TGTGCCAGCAGGGGACAGACGAATCAGCCCCAGCATTTT. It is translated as CASRGQTNQPQHF.

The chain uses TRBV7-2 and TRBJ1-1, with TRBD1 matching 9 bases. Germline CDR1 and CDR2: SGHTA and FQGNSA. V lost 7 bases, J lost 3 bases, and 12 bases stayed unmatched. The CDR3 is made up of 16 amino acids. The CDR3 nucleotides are TGTGCCAGCACCCCCACGGGGACAGGGAGGTACACTGAAGCTTTCTTT. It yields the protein CASTPTGTGRYTEAFF.

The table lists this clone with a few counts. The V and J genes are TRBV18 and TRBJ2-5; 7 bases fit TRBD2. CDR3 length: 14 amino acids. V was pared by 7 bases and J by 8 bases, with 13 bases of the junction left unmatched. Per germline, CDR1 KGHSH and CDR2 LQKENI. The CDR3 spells CASFSGEGQRTQYF. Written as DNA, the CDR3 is TGTGCCAGCTTCTCCGGGGAGGGGCAAAGAACCCAGTACTTC. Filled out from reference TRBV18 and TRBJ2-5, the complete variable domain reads NAGVMQNPRHLVRRRGQEARLRCSPMKGHSHVYWYRQLPEEGLKFMVYLQKENIIDESGMPKERFSAEFPKEGPSILRIQQVVRGDSAAYFCASFSGEGQRTQYFGPGTRLLVL.

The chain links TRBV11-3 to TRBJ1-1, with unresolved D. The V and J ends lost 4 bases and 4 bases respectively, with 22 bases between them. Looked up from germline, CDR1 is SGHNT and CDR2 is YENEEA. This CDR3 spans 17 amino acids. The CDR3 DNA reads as TGTGCCAGCAGCTCAAGGACTTCAATTGTTTTAGGCACTGAAGCTTTCTTT. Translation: CASSSRTSIVLGTEAFF.

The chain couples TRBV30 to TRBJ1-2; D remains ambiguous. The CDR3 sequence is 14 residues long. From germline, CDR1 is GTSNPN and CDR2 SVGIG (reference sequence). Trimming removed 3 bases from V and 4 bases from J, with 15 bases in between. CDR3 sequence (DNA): TGTGCCTGGAGAGGGAGCAGTATGGTCTATGGCTACACCTTC. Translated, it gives CAWRGSSMVYGYTF.